This is a list of T cell receptor beta chains from one sample in a study of identical twins. TCRdb recomputed calls from the 5' RACE reads with MiXCR, one row per CDR3 protein. The profile shows approximately 690,000 distinct CDR3 sequences, 5.5% to 7.5% of them singletons. The sequenced sample was naive T cells sorted from blood. All receptors derive from a man between 18 and 29 years old in good health. The CDR3 runs from the conserved cysteine through the conserved F or W. Fields, in order: V gene, clone size, J gene, D gene, CDR3 protein, CDR3 DNA. A D gene is named only where the DNA matches it firmly. Some rows have no size entry. The others give once, few or many, or a class for an expanded clone.

>TRBV20-1|many|TRBJ2-1|.
CSASRQNNEQFF
TGCAGTGCTAGTAGACAAAACAATGAGCAGTTCTTC
>TRBV12-5|few|TRBJ2-1|.
CASGLGQNNEQFF
TGTGCTAGTGGTTTGGGGCAGAACAATGAGCAGTTCTTC
>TRBV18|many|TRBJ2-3|.
CASSPSGTQYF
TGTGCCAGCAGCCCCAGCGGTACGCAGTATTTT
>TRBV11-2|many|TRBJ2-4|.
CASSPVGHLAKNIQYF
TGTGCCAGCAGCCCAGTGGGTCACCTAGCCAAAAACATTCAGTACTTC
>TRBV6-4|many|TRBJ1-2|TRBD1
CASSPGQGSRYTF
TGTGCCAGCAGCCCGGGACAGGGTTCTCGCTACACCTTC
>TRBV12-3/TRBV12-4|many|TRBJ2-2|.
CASSRGPGELFF
TGTGCCAGCAGCCGGGGTCCCGGGGAGCTGTTTTTT
>TRBV27|.|TRBJ2-1|TRBD1
CASSSRGREGEQFF
TGTGCCAGCAGTTCCAGGGGGCGGGAAGGTGAGCAGTTCTTC
>TRBV12-3/TRBV12-4|many|TRBJ1-6|.
CASTLGYSPLHF
TGTGCCAGCACCTTAGGGTATTCACCCCTCCACTTT
>TRBV15|many|TRBJ2-1|.
CATSHFNNEQFF
TGTGCCACCAGCCACTTCAACAATGAGCAGTTCTTC
>TRBV12-3/TRBV12-4|many|TRBJ1-2|.
CASSWTDSYGYTF
TGTGCCAGCAGTTGGACGGACAGCTATGGCTACACCTTC
>TRBV20-1|many|TRBJ2-7|TRBD2
CSAPPGLAYYEQYF
TGCAGTGCTCCCCCGGGACTAGCGTACTACGAGCAGTACTTC
>TRBV6-5|.|TRBJ2-3|.
CASSYHRAQTTDTQYF
TGTGCCAGCAGTTATCATAGGGCCCAAACTACAGATACGCAGTATTTT
>TRBV4-2|many|TRBJ1-2|.
CASSQVLDYGYTF
TGTGCCAGCAGCCAAGTCTTAGACTATGGCTACACCTTC
>TRBV29-1|many|TRBJ2-1|.
CSVEPSYNEQFF
TGCAGCGTTGAACCCAGCTACAATGAGCAGTTCTTC
>TRBV20-1|many|TRBJ2-5|.
CSAHHTPSEETQYF
TGCAGTGCGCACCACACCCCTAGCGAGGAGACCCAGTACTTC
>TRBV5-1|few|TRBJ2-2|.
CASSLNAGELFF
TGCGCCAGCAGCTTGAATGCCGGGGAGCTGTTTTTT